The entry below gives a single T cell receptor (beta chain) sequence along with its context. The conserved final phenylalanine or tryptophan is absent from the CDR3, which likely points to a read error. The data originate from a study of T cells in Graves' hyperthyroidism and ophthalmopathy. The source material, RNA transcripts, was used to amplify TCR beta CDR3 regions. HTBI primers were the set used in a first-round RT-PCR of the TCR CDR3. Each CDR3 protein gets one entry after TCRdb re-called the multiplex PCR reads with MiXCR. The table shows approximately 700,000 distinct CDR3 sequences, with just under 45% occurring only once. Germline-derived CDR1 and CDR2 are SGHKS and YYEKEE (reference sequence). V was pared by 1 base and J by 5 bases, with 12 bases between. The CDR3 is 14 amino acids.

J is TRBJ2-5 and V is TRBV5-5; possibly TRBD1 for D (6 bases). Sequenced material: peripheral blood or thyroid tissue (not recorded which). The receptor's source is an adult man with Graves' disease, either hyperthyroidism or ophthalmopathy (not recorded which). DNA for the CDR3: TGTGCCAGCAGCTTGTCTGCAGACAGGGAGACCCAGTACCTC. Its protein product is CASSLSADRETQYL.